The text below deals with one TCR beta chain. CDR1 and CDR2 from the germline V gene are SGHTA and FQGNSA. CDR3 size: 14 residues. Trimming left V 5 bases short and J 7 bases short, with 16 bases between. The record originates from a study of T cells in Graves' hyperthyroidism and ophthalmopathy. On the study more broadly: It was at initial diagnosis, before any treatment, that peripheral blood was collected.

RNA transcripts yielded amplified TCR beta CDR3 regions. The study used the HTBI primer set for a first-round RT-PCR of the TCR CDR3. TCRdb reanalysed the multiplex PCR reads using MiXCR and keeps one entry per CDR3 protein. The sample shows roughly 700,000 distinct CDR3 sequences, just over 35% of them seen only once. The source is a woman between 40 and 55 years old with Graves' hyperthyroidism. Sequencing input: blood. The chain recombines TRBV7-2 with TRBJ2-3, with D uncertain. The CDR3 region is CASSPSGVANTQYF. In nucleotides, the CDR3 is TGTGCCAGCAGCCCCTCCGGAGTGGCGAATACGCAGTATTTT.